Listed below are T cell receptor beta chains from one sample, sequenced in a study of shared clonotypes between healthy human individuals. This table comes from immunoSEQ multiplex PCR, and its TCRdb copy is limited to in-frame clones, with some not included. The data hold roughly 640,000 clones, with about 74% observed a single time. Sequences were obtained from memory CD4+ T cells sorted from blood. The receptors shown here come from a woman aged 25 to 39 in good health. Both conserved end residues are part of each CDR3. Each record gives: V gene, J gene, D gene, clone size, CDR3 protein, CDR3 DNA. A D gene is named only where the DNA matches it firmly. A clone size is listed for some rows: how often the clone was seen (once, few, many), or a class if it is expanded.

TRBV7-2	TRBJ1-1	NA	NA	CASSLGPRGWEAFF	TGTGCCAGCAGCTTGGGCCCCCGAGGTTGGGAAGCTTTCTTT
TRBV21-1	TRBJ1-1	NA	NA	CASSKARVNTEAFF	TGTGCCAGCAGCAAAGCGCGGGTGAACACTGAAGCTTTCTTT
TRBV7-2	TRBJ2-7	NA	NA	CASSIPGSQSYEQYF	TGTGCCAGCAGCATTCCTGGGTCGCAATCCTACGAGCAGTACTTC
TRBV4-1	TRBJ2-5	NA	NA	CASSPNGGEQRTHF	TGCGCCAGCAGCCCCAACGGCGGGGAACAGAGAACGCACTTC
TRBV19	TRBJ1-1	NA	NA	CASSMRAPSTEAFF	TGTGCCAGTAGTATGAGGGCCCCGAGCACTGAAGCTTTCTTT
TRBV29-1	TRBJ2-2	TRBD1	NA	CSVPTGGNTGELFF	TGCAGCGTTCCCACAGGGGGCAACACCGGGGAGCTGTTTTTT
TRBV5-1	TRBJ1-1	NA	NA	CASSQGMEGLNTEAFF	TGCGCCAGCAGCCAGGGGATGGAGGGGCTGAACACTGAAGCTTTCTTT
TRBV19	TRBJ2-1	TRBD2	NA	CASRKAGGLYNEQFF	TGTGCCAGTAGAAAAGCGGGAGGCCTCTACAATGAGCAGTTCTTC
TRBV5-6	TRBJ2-3	TRBD2	NA	CASSTPRVAGLVRDTQYF	TGTGCCAGCAGCACACCCCGTGTTGCGGGACTAGTGAGGGATACGCAGTATTTT
TRBV11-3	TRBJ2-2	TRBD2	NA	CASSYSGGRANGELFF	TGTGCCAGCAGCTACAGCGGCGGGAGGGCGAACGGGGAGCTGTTTTTT
TRBV29-1	TRBJ2-4	TRBD2	NA	CSVLQRGRGAKNIQYF	TGCAGCGTTCTTCAGCGGGGGCGAGGGGCCAAAAACATTCAGTACTTC
TRBV7-2	TRBJ2-7	NA	few	CASSQIGGRDYEQYF	TGTGCCAGCAGCCAGATTGGAGGGAGAGACTACGAGCAGTACTTC
TRBV28	TRBJ2-7	TRBD2	few	CASSPMLAGVLEQYF	TGTGCCAGCAGCCCAATGCTAGCGGGAGTGTTAGAGCAGTACTTC
TRBV5-6	TRBJ1-1	NA	NA	CASSLVGGGNTEAFF	TGTGCCAGCAGCTTGGTAGGTGGGGGGAACACTGAAGCTTTCTTT
TRBV6-6	TRBJ2-7	NA	NA	CASSTTGTGEQYF	TGTGCCAGCAGCACGACAGGAACGGGCGAGCAGTACTTC
TRBV6-5	TRBJ1-2	TRBD1	many	CASSDRGTYGYTF	TGTGCCAGCAGTGACAGGGGGACCTATGGCTACACCTTC
TRBV7-9	TRBJ1-1	NA	NA	CASSLVYGAEAFF	TGTGCCAGCAGCTTAGTCTATGGGGCTGAAGCTTTCTTT
TRBV28	TRBJ2-2	NA	many	CASRPPTGLNTGELFF	TGTGCCAGCAGGCCCCCGACGGGCCTCAACACCGGGGAGCTGTTTTTT
TRBV19	TRBJ1-1	NA	NA	CASSQVAANTEAFF	TGTGCCAGTAGCCAAGTGGCGGCGAACACTGAAGCTTTCTTT
TRBV30	TRBJ1-1	NA	many	CAWSSGQSYTEAFF	TGTGCCTGGAGTAGCGGACAGTCCTACACTGAAGCTTTCTTT
TRBV19	TRBJ2-1	NA	NA	CASSSAHLSYEQFF	TGTGCCAGTAGTTCCGCCCATTTGTCGTATGAGCAGTTCTTC
TRBV28	TRBJ2-7	NA	NA	CASSLFGNSYEQYF	TGTGCCAGCAGTTTATTTGGGAACTCCTACGAGCAGTACTTC
TRBV7-8	TRBJ2-7	NA	NA	CASSFPFDRPNSYEQYF	TGTGCCAGCAGCTTCCCCTTCGACAGGCCCAACTCCTACGAGCAGTACTTC
TRBV6-1	TRBJ1-5	TRBD1	NA	CASSVTGLGNQPQHF	TGTGCCAGCAGTGTGACAGGGTTGGGCAATCAGCCCCAGCATTTT
TRBV18	TRBJ1-1	TRBD1	NA	CASSATGTGDTEAFF	TGTGCCAGCTCAGCCACCGGGACAGGGGATACTGAAGCTTTCTTT